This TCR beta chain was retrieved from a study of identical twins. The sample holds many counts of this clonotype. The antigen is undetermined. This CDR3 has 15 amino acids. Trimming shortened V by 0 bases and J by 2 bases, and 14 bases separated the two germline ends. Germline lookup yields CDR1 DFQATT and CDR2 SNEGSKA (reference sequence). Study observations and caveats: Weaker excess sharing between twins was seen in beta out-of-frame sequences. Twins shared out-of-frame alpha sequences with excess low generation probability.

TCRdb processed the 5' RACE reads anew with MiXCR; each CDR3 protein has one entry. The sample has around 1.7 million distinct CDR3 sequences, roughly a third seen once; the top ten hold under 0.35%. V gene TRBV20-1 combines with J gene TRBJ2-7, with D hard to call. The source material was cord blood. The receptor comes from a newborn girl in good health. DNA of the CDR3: TGCAGTGCTAGAGAACGTGGGCGAGGCCCCTACGAGCAGTACTTC. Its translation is CSARERGRGPYEQYF.